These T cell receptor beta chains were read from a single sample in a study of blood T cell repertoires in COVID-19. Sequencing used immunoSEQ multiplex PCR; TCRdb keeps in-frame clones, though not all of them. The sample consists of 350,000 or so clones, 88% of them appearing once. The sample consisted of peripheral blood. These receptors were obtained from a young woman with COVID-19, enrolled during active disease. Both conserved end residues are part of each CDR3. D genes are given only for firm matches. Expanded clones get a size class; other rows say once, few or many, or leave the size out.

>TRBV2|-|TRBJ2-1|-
TGTGCCAGCAGTGAGGTCCTCTCGGGGGTGCAGTTCTTC
CASSEVLSGVQFF
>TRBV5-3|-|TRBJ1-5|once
TGTGCCAGTCCAGTTAAGCGGAATCAGCCCCAGCATTTT
CASPVKRNQPQHF
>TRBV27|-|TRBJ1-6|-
TGTGCCAGCAGTTTAAGGGACACTATTTCACCCCTCCACTTT
CASSLRDTISPLHF
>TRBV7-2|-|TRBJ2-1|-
TGTGCCAGCAGGTCTCACCCGGGACAGGGTTTCGGGGGGGAGTTCTTC
CASRSHPGQGFGGEFF
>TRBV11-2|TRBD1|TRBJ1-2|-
TGTGCCAGCAGCTCCGGACAGGGTTACTATGGCTACACCTTC
CASSSGQGYYGYTF
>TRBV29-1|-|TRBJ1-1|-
TGCAGCGTTGAAGTCAGGTATAACACTGAAGCTTTCTTT
CSVEVRYNTEAFF
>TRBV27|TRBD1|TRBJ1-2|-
TGTGCCAGCAGTTTATCGGGGGACAGGACACTAAATGGCTACACCTTC
CASSLSGDRTLNGYTF
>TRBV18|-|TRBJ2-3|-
TGTGCCAGCTCACCCAGCAGGGCAGATACGCAGTATTTT
CASSPSRADTQYF
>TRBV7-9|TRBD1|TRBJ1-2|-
TGTGCCAGCAGCTTCTTAGGGGGCATTAACTATGGCTACACCTTC
CASSFLGGINYGYTF
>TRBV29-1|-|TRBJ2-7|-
TGCAGCGTTGAAGAGAATTTAGGACACGCGATCTACGAGCAGTACTTC
CSVEENLGHAIYEQYF
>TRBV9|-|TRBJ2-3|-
TGTGCCAGCAGCGTATTGGGGGCGATAGGGGATACGCAGTATTTT
CASSVLGAIGDTQYF
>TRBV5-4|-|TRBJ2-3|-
TGTGCCAGCAGCTTGGGACGGGGGGCGGACACAGATACGCAGTATTTT
CASSLGRGADTDTQYF
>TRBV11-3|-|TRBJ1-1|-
TGTGCCAGCAGTGACAGATTTGAAGCTTTCTTT
CASSDRFEAFF
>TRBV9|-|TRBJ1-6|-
TGTGCCAGCAGCGGTGTACAGGGAGATGTGTCACCCCTCCACTTT
CASSGVQGDVSPLHF
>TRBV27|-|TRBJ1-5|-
TGTGCCGGCCCCTTGAAACCCCCGTTGGCCCAGCATTTT
CAGPLKPPLAQHF
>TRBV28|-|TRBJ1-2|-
TGTGCCAGCAGTTCCCGGGTCGCGAAGATAAACGGCTACACCTTC
CASSSRVAKINGYTF
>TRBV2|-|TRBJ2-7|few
TGTGCCAGCAGTGAGCCCAGGGTGAAGGGGAACGAGCAGTACTTC
CASSEPRVKGNEQYF
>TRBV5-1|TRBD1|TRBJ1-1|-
TGCGCCAGCAGCTTGTGGGGGACAGGGGGCGAAGTGACTGAAGCTTTCTTT
CASSLWGTGGEVTEAFF
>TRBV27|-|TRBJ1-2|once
TGTGCCAGCAGTTTATCCGGGGGGGCTAACTATGGCTACACCTTC
CASSLSGGANYGYTF
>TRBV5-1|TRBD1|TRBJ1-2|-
TGCGCCAGCAGCTTACAGGGGGCTGATGGCTACACCTTC
CASSLQGADGYTF